This TCR beta chain was documented in a study of shared clonotypes between healthy human individuals. For the study at large: CD8 memory received one plate per donor, CD8 naive two, CD4 memory three and CD4 naive three. Study-wide results and limits: Shared across a handful of donors were 5% to 6% of the naive CD4 clonotypes.

Terminally differentiated effector memory CD45RA+ cells were excluded from the naive CD8 cells, which were CD45RO-negative and positively selected for CCR7. Healthy HIV-negative adults with no recent acute infections or vaccinations were recruited as donors. Points on this clone: Its target is not known. This specimen includes other DNA sequences encoding the same CDR3.

Per the original methods: ImmunoSEQ output lacked quality scores and full-length reads, limiting matched filtering. Sequencing used immunoSEQ multiplex PCR; TCRdb keeps in-frame clones, though not all of them. Clone size and V and J calls were adopted from that table, with D and trimming inferred from the DNA. This table has about 580,000 clones, about 98% appearing once. Trimming stripped 0 bases from V and 0 bases from J, with 6 bases between. CDR1 and CDR2 (germline): MGHRA, YSYEKL. CDR3 length: 14 residues. Sequenced input: naive CD8+ T cells sorted from blood. The chain carries TRBV4-1 and TRBJ2-7; weak D call: TRBD2 (5 bases). This clonotype originated in a man younger than 40 in good health. CDR3 sequence: CASSQDRGSYEQYF. The CDR3 DNA sequence: TGCGCCAGCAGCCAAGATCGGGGCTCCTACGAGCAGTACTTC.